These 20 T cell receptor beta chains were sequenced from one sample in a study of regulatory T cells in long-lasting Graves disease. Assembly of TCR beta libraries relied on iRepertoire HTBI primers together with Arm-PCR of CDR3 regions. In TCRdb, the multiplex PCR reads were re-called with MiXCR into one record per CDR3 protein. The sample has about 470,000 distinct CDR3 sequences, 15% seen once. Indicated time point: newly diagnosed GD, antithyroid drugs for less than 3 months. Making the TCR library involved RNA that had been extracted from PBMCs. These same records also appear under a second study, on T cells in Graves' hyperthyroidism and ophthalmopathy.

Here the sequenced sample was peripheral blood mononuclear cells (PBMCs), taken at new diagnosis, from a patient treated with antithyroid drugs. All receptors derive from a woman aged 25 to 39 with Graves disease.

In this sample, this clonotype turned up many times. The chain joins TRBV9 to TRBJ2-7; tentative D call: TRBD1 (5 bases). Trimming cost V 3 bases and J 4 bases, with 17 bases left between them. The CDR3 totals 15 residues. Germline loops: CDR1 SGDLS, CDR2 YYNGEE. For the CDR3, the DNA is TGTGCCAGCAGCGAGAGGCCTCTTAGGGGTTACGAGCAGTACTTC. The encoded protein is CASSERPLRGYEQYF.

This sequence joins TRBV5-6 and TRBJ2-1, with 13 bases matching TRBD2. The CDR3 has 19 residues. Trimming at V came to 4 bases and at J to 6 bases, leaving 16 bases not matched to a gene. Germline-derived CDR1 and CDR2 are SGHDT and YYEEEE. The CDR3 loop reads CASSPERFTGTSGINEQFF. DNA of the CDR3: TGTGCCAGCAGCCCGGAGCGCTTTACCGGGACTAGCGGGATCAATGAGCAGTTCTTC.

This clonotype was counted ten times or more. The chain carries TRBV30 and TRBJ1-3, with D unclear. This CDR3 region has 11 residues. V was trimmed by 5 bases and J by 8 bases, leaving 10 bases between them. The germline gives CDR1 GTSNPN, CDR2 SVGIG (reference sequence). DNA of the CDR3: TGTGCCTGGCGGCGGTCGGACACCATATATTTT. Its protein is CAWRRSDTIYF.

This clonotype was seen ten or more times. V gene TRBV20-1 combines with J gene TRBJ2-7, with D tentatively TRBD2 (6 bases). In germline, CDR1 is DFQATT, CDR2 SNEGSKA (reference sequence). Between the trimmed V and J ends, which lost 3 bases and 5 bases, there was a span of 23 bases. The CDR3 sequence is 16 residues long. CDR3 sequence reads: CSASSPSAGPWNEQYF. Written as DNA, the CDR3 is TGCAGTGCTAGTTCCCCCTCAGCGGGCCCCTGGAACGAGCAGTACTTC.

Note on this clonotype: This may arise from a read error, as a much more abundant clone is one base away. This chain connects TRBV7-2 to TRBJ1-1, with a possible D match to TRBD1 (6 bases). There are 14 residues in the CDR3. Looked up from germline, CDR1 is SGHTA and CDR2 is FQGNSA. Here the CDR3 DNA reads TGTGCCAGCAGCATCAACCCGGACAGCACTGGAGCTTTCTTT. Translated, it gives CASSINPDSTGAFF.

This clonotype has more than one count but fewer than ten. The rearrangement joins TRBV20-1 to TRBJ2-7; D is ambiguous. Trimming took off 1 base at V and 3 bases at J, with 7 bases between the two ends. The CDR3 is made up of 12 amino acids. Per the germline V gene, CDR1 is DFQATT and CDR2 is SNEGSKA (reference sequence). Written as DNA, the CDR3 is TGCAGTGCTAGAGGACGGTTCTACGAGCAGTACTTC. Translating it yields CSARGRFYEQYF.

This clonotype has a handful of counts. The chain is built from TRBV6-5 and TRBJ2-1; 9 nucleotides line up with TRBD2. This CDR3 region has 20 residues. Losses at the gene ends were 0 bases for V and 0 bases for J; bases not matched to a gene: 12. CDR1 and CDR2 from the germline V gene are MNHEY and SVGAGI. The CDR3 DNA is TGTGCCAGCAGTTACTCGAGTTCTAGCGGGGTGTTGAGCTCCTACAATGAGCAGTTCTTC. It translates to CASSYSSSSGVLSSYNEQFF.

Many counts were recorded for this clonotype. V gene TRBV3-1 combines with J gene TRBJ2-7, with a possible D match to TRBD2 (6 bases). CDR3 size: 15 residues. V lost 1 base and J lost 3, with 13 bases in between. Germline lookup yields CDR1 LGHDT and CDR2 YNNKEL (reference sequence). CDR3 sequence reads: CASSQVGGNHYEQYF. In DNA form, the CDR3 reads TGTGCCAGCAGCCAAGTCGGCGGGAACCACTACGAGCAGTACTTC.

This clonotype occurred a few times. The chain has TRBV2 and TRBJ2-7, with 9 bases lining up with TRBD1. CDR1 is SNHLY, CDR2 FYNNEI, per germline. The V gene end was trimmed by 4 bases and the J gene end by 6 bases; junction bases not matched to a gene: 7. The CDR3 length is 14 residues. CDR3 coding DNA: TGTGCCAGCAGTGGCGGGACAGGGAGGGTCGAGCAGTACTTC. This gives the protein CASSGGTGRVEQYF.

This clonotype was detected only a few times. J is TRBJ2-2 and V is TRBV20-1; 9 bases match TRBD1. The V segment lost 6 bases and the J segment 6 bases; nucleotides outside the gene matches: 5. In germline, CDR1 is DFQATT, CDR2 SNEGSKA (reference sequence). The length of the CDR3 is 13 residues. The DNA for the CDR3 is TGCAGTGCGCCGGGACAGGGTGCCGGGGAGCTGTTTTTT. Protein sequence: CSAPGQGAGELFF.

This clonotype occurred a few times. The V gene is TRBV9, the J gene TRBJ2-7; 15 bases are shared with TRBD2. Germline CDR1 is SGDLS and CDR2 is YYNGEE. CDR3 length: 16 residues. V gave up 1 base and J gave up 6 bases; unmatched junction bases: 5. The CDR3 protein is CASSVQPGLAGGEQYF. The CDR3 bases are TGTGCCAGCAGCGTACAGCCGGGACTAGCGGGAGGCGAGCAGTACTTC.

This clonotype has ten or more counts. CDR3 DNA sequence: TGTGCCAGCACCTTGACAGGGGGCAACTATGGCTACACCTTC. Its translation: CASTLTGGNYGYTF. V gene TRBV3-1 combines with J gene TRBJ1-2, with 10 bases lining up with TRBD1. V shed 7 bases and J 2 bases; nucleotides not matched to a gene: 4. The CDR3 runs to 14 residues. CDR1 and CDR2 (germline): LGHDT, YNNKEL (reference sequence).

This clonotype was picked up many times. V gene TRBV11-2 combines with J gene TRBJ1-6; D uncertain. CDR1 SGHAT and CDR2 FQNNGV come from the germline V gene. The CDR3 is 14 residues long. With 0 bases removed from V and 13 bases from J, the gap between germline ends came to 13 bases. CDR3 residues: CASSLDQTRSPLHF. As DNA, the CDR3 is TGTGCCAGCAGCTTAGATCAAACGCGTTCCCCCCTCCACTTT. The entire variable domain, with the rest obtained from reference TRBV11-2 and TRBJ1-6, is as follows: EAGVAQSPRYKIIEKRQSVAFWCNPISGHATLYWYQQILGQGPKLLIQFQNNGVVDDSQLPKDRFSAERLKGVDSTLKIQPAKLEDSAVYLCASSLDQTRSPLHFGNGTRLTVT.

This clonotype has ten or more counts. This chain uses TRBV5-1 with TRBJ2-7; 8 positions agree with TRBD1. The length of the CDR3 is 14 residues. The ends lost 4 bases at V and 3 bases at J; junction bases unmatched: 6. The V gene's germline CDR1 is SGHRS and CDR2 YFSETQ. CDR3 sequence: CASSTGTGNYEQYF. DNA of the CDR3: TGCGCCAGCAGCACGGGGACAGGCAACTACGAGCAGTACTTC.

This clonotype came up a few times. The chain links TRBV25-1 to TRBJ2-7; 9 bases agree with TRBD1. Per the germline V gene, CDR1 is MGHDK and CDR2 is SYGVNS. This CDR3 spans 14 amino acids. V lost 3 bases to trimming and J lost 3 bases; unmatched junction nucleotides: 3. The CDR3 DNA is TGTGCCAGCAGTGAGAACAGGGGGCTCTACGAGCAGTACTTC. Encoded protein: CASSENRGLYEQYF.

This chain connects TRBV19 to TRBJ2-7; 8 bases are a match to TRBD1. The V gene end was trimmed by 4 bases and the J gene end by 6 bases; junction bases not matched to a gene: 5. The CDR3 length is 13 residues. Germline V gives CDR1 LNHDA, CDR2 SQIVND (reference sequence). The CDR3 spells CASSTRTGSEQYF. Here the CDR3 DNA reads TGTGCCAGTAGTACCAGGACAGGGAGCGAGCAGTACTTC.

This clonotype was detected many times. The chain uses TRBV5-1 and TRBJ2-7; 9 bases fit TRBD1. Germline V lookup: CDR1 SGHRS, CDR2 YFSETQ. This CDR3 is built from 20 residues. The J segment lost 7 bases and the V segment lost 4 bases, leaving 27 bases of the junction unmatched. The CDR3 region is CASSHGPGQGRAGTVKEQYF. The CDR3, as DNA: TGCGCCAGCAGCCACGGGCCGGGACAGGGTCGAGCGGGAACGGTGAAAGAGCAGTACTTC. Filled out from reference TRBV5-1 and TRBJ2-7, the complete variable domain reads KAGVTQTPRYLIKTRGQQVTLSCSPISGHRSVSWYQQTPGQGLQFLFEYFSETQRNKGNFPGRFSGRQFSNSRSEMNVSTLELGDSALYLCASSHGPGQGRAGTVKEQYFGPGTRLTVT.

On this clonotype itself: Since a much larger clone is just one base distant, this may be a read error. Here the CDR3 omits its conserved ending phenylalanine or tryptophan, so a read error is the likely source. The V call is TRBV19, the J call TRBJ2-7; 7 bases match TRBD2. Looked up from germline, CDR1 is LNHDA and CDR2 is SQIVND (reference sequence). The CDR3 has 18 amino acids. V dropped 3 bases and J dropped 2; count of bases not matched to a gene: 16. The chain's CDR3 is CASSIGSGREGVTYEQYL. The CDR3 nucleotides are TGTGCCAGTAGTATCGGGTCAGGGAGGGAGGGCGTCACCTACGAGCAGTACCTC.

This clonotype was recorded at least ten times. This chain links TRBV30 with TRBJ1-2, with D unresolved. The CDR3 is made up of 11 amino acids. Germline V gene data show CDR1 as GTSNPN and CDR2 as SVGIG (reference sequence). V lost 2 bases, J lost 7 bases, and 8 bases lay in between. CDR3 loop: CAWSSVSGYTF. CDR3 in DNA: TGTGCCTGGAGTTCAGTCTCTGGCTACACCTTC.

The chain employs TRBV20-1 and TRBJ2-3, with D perhaps matching TRBD1 (6 bases). Germline assignment: CDR1 DFQATT and CDR2 SNEGSKA (reference sequence). The V and J ends lost 2 bases and 2 bases respectively, with 14 bases between them. The CDR3 is 15 residues long. CDR3 bases: TGCAGTGCTAGACGCGCAGGGGAGAACACAGATACGCAGTATTTT. Translating gives CSARRAGENTDTQYF.